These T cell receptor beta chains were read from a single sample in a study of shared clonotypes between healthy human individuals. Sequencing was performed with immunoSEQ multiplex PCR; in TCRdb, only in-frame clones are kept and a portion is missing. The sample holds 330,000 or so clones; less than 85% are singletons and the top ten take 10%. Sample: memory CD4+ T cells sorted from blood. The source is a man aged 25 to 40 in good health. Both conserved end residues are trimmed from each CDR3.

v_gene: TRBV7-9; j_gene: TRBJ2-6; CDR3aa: ASSDPGPFSGANVLT
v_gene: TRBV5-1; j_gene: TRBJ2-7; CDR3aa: ASSLFLAGGGYEQY
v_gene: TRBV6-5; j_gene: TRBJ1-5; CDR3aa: ASSSVGGQGNQPQH
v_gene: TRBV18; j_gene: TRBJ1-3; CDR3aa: ASSPLQPEGTIY
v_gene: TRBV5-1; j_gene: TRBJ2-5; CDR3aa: ASSLAGDGETQY
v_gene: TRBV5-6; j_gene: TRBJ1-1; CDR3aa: ASSLRAASGRTAEAF
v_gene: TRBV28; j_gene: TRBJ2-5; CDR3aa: ASSFRKETQY
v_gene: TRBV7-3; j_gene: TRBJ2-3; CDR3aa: ASSTGTHSSTDTQY
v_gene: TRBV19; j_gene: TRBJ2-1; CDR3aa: ASRGKGRASEQF
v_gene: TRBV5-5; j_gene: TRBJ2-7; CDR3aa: ASSILDRAVYEQY
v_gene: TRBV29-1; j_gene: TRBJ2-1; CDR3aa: SVEGGRQGASYNEQF
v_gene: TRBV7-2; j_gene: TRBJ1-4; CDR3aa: ASSPSGTSDEKLF
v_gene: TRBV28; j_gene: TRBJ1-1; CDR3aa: ASTSPGTGNTEAF
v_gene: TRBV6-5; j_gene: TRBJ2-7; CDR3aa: ASGASGSYEQY
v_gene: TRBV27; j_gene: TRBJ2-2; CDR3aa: ASSLNGLALRVGELF
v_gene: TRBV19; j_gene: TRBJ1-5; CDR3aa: ASSTQGGMGNQPQH
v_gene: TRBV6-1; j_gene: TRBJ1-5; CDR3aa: ASVFGTGSNQPQH
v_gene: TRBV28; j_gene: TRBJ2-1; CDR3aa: ASSYSGTPGRNEQF
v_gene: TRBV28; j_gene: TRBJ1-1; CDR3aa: ASSSKGVF
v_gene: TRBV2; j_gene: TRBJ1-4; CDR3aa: ASDRARGEKLF
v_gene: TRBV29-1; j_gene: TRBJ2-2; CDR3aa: SVEVARSGELF
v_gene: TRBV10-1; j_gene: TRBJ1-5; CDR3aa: ASREQGVGNQPQH
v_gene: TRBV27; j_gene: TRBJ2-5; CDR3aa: ASSPSIGKTQY
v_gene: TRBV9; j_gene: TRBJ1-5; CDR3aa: ASSPAGGYQPQH
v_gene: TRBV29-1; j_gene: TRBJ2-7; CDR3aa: SVGATYEQY
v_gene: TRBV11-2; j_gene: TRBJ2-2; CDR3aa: ASSLANTGELF
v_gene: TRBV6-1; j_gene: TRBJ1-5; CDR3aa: ATRGDTSNQPQH